Following are 6 T cell receptor beta chains from one sample sequenced in a study of CD8 T cells in Susac syndrome. An amount of RNA that ranged from roughly 0.5 to 1 ug was reverse transcribed with random hexamers. TCRdb re-derived calls from the immunoSEQ multiplex PCR reads in MiXCR, one entry per CDR3 protein. The sample consists of 150,000 to 200,000 distinct CDR3 sequences, approximately 95% of them appearing once. The sequenced sample consisted of CD4+ T cells from PBMCs. The source is a human donor with multiple sclerosis.

CDR3 in amino acids: CAVQRGGSYNEQFF. The CDR3, as DNA: TGTGCCGTCCAGAGGGGGGGCTCCTACAATGAGCAGTTCTTC. This rearrangement joins TRBV2 to TRBJ2-1; TRBD2 might be the D (7 bases). This CDR3 is 14 amino acids long. Trimming shortened V by 11 bases and J by 0 bases, and 14 bases separated the two germline ends. Germline values: CDR1 SNHLY, CDR2 FYNNEI. Drawing the rest from reference TRBV2 and TRBJ2-1, the complete variable domain is EPEVTQTPSHQVTQMGQEVILRCVPISNHLYFYWYRQILGQKVEFLVSFYNNEISEKSEIFDDQFSVERPDGSNFTLKIRSTKLEDSAMYFCAVQRGGSYNEQFFGPGTRLTVL.

The chain links TRBV24-1 to TRBJ2-2; D perhaps matches TRBD1 (6 bases). Between the trimmed V and J ends, which lost 5 bases and 4 bases, there was a span of 10 bases. The CDR3 spans 14 residues. Germline values: CDR1 KGHDR, CDR2 SFDVKD. CDR3 DNA sequence: TGTGCCACCAGTGTCAGGGGTCGCACCGGGGAGCTGTTTTTT. This translates into CATSVRGRTGELFF.

The J gene is TRBJ2-1, the V gene TRBV10-3; no definite D call. This CDR3 has 13 amino acids. Trimming took off 4 bases at V and 4 bases at J, with 8 bases between the two ends. Germline V gene data show CDR1 as ENHRY and CDR2 as SYGVKD. This CDR3 is CAISGAAYNEQFF. The CDR3 nucleotides are TGTGCCATCAGTGGGGCAGCTTACAATGAGCAGTTCTTC.

The chain recombines TRBV20-1 with TRBJ1-1; perhaps TRBD1 as D (5 bases). V was cut by 7 bases and J by 1 base, with 7 bases left in between. Germline CDR1 and CDR2: DFQATT and SNEGSKA (reference sequence). This CDR3 spans 11 amino acids. The CDR3 region has the DNA TGCAGTGTACAGGAGAACACTGAAGCTTTCTTT. It specifies CSVQENTEAFF.

This clonotype was observed once. The chain is built from TRBV9 and TRBJ1-1; D possibly corresponds to TRBD1 (6 bases). CDR3 size: 16 residues. V was clipped by 2 bases and J by 0 bases, with 14 bases between them. CDR1 is SGDLS and CDR2 is YYNGEE in the germline V gene. The CDR3 reads CASSVQTGNLNTEAFF. In DNA form, the CDR3 reads TGTGCCAGCAGCGTCCAGACAGGCAATCTGAACACTGAAGCTTTCTTT.

The chain employs TRBV20-1 and TRBJ2-7; D perhaps matches TRBD1 (6 bases). Germline CDR1 is DFQATT and CDR2 is SNEGSKA (reference sequence). V was pared by 5 bases and J by 3 bases, with 20 bases between. This CDR3 region has 15 residues. The CDR3 loop reads CSAPPRQDPGYEQYF. In DNA, the CDR3 is TGCAGTGCTCCTCCCCGACAGGACCCGGGCTACGAGCAGTACTTC.